Each of the 26 T cell receptor beta chains below was sequenced from the same sample in a study of T-cell memory formation after mild COVID-19 (dated by TCRdb to about 2021). Library creation used 5' RACE. The instrument given in TCRdb is Illumina NovaSeq 6000. Through fastp at Q25 and MiXCR, TCRdb rebuilt clones from the public reads, retaining in-frame beta chains. Identical CDR3 protein sequences are pooled into one entry, listed with their most common genes and DNA. The table for this sample lists under 350,000 distinct CDR3 sequences; roughly 17% of them were counted only once. Around 23% of the sample is taken by the ten largest. Sequences were obtained from PBMCs or a T cell subset sorted from them (not recorded which). These receptors were obtained from a man aged 18-30 years who had mild COVID-19 (a few samples of this study predate the infection). The sample titles of this study are shuffled in the database, so cell type and time point are left out; the donor was told from shared clones.

This clonotype was recorded at least ten times. This chain connects TRBV4-1 to TRBJ1-1; D might be TRBD1 (5 bases). CDR1 and CDR2 (germline): MGHRA, YSYEKL. V gave up 0 bases and J gave up 6 bases, with 17 bases separating them. The CDR3 loop spans 16 amino acids. The CDR3 nucleotides read TGCGCCAGCAGCCAAGAGTTGGGAGGCCGGGGGGCTGAAGCTTTCTTT. It yields the protein CASSQELGGRGAEAFF.

V and J are TRBV6-6 and TRBJ1-2; D is perhaps TRBD1 (5 bases). This CDR3 comprises 14 residues. Deletions cut 6 bases from V and 4 bases from J, with 15 bases between. Germline V lookup: CDR1 MNHNY, CDR2 SVGAGI (reference sequence). CDR3 nucleotides: TGTGCCAGCAGCCTTGGAGACAGCCTCTATGGCTACACCTTC. Translated: CASSLGDSLYGYTF.

This clonotype was found a few times. The chain uses TRBV5-1 and TRBJ2-7, with 7 bases matching TRBD2. The germline V gene has CDR1 SGHRS and CDR2 YFSETQ. CDR3 size: 14 residues. V lost 1 base and J lost 3; bases outside the gene matches: 4. CDR3 DNA sequence: TGCGCCAGCAGCTTGACGGGGGGAGTCTACGAGCAGTACTTC. Encoded protein: CASSLTGGVYEQYF.

This clonotype was found a few times. The CDR3 sequence: CSVSPGGAGEKLFF. CDR3 bases: TGCAGCGTGTCCCCAGGGGGCGCGGGAGAAAAACTGTTTTTT. The chain recombines TRBV29-1 with TRBJ1-4; TRBD1 matches 8 bases. CDR1 is SQVTM and CDR2 is ANQGSEA in the germline V gene. This CDR3 is built from 14 residues. After removal of 6 bases from V and 8 bases from J, the junction contained 11 bases not matched to a gene.

This chain joins TRBV25-1 and TRBJ1-6; no clear D gene. The CDR3 spans 14 residues. Germline V lookup: CDR1 MGHDK, CDR2 SYGVNS. The V end lost 3 bases, the J end lost 9 bases, and 12 bases lay between the germline ends. The CDR3 nucleotides read TGTGCCAGCAGTGATACTGTCGGCGTTTCACCCCTCCACTTT. The encoded protein is CASSDTVGVSPLHF.

CDR3 region: CASSLDRGARYEQYF. In nucleotides, the CDR3 is TGTGCCAGCAGCTTAGATAGGGGGGCGCGTTACGAGCAGTACTTC. The chain joins TRBV7-2 to TRBJ2-7; D may be TRBD1 or TRBD2 (6 bases each). Deletions cut 1 base from V and 4 bases from J, with 14 bases between. CDR3 length: 15 amino acids. Germline CDR1 and CDR2: SGHTA and FQGNSA. Using reference TRBV7-2 and TRBJ2-7 for the parts outside the CDR3, the full variable domain is GAGVSQSPSNKVTEKGKDVELRCDPISGHTALYWYRQSLGQGLEFLIYFQGNSAPDKSGLPSDRFSAERTGGSVSTLTIQRTQQEDSAVYLCASSLDRGARYEQYFGPGTRLTVT.

This clonotype occurred a few times. The chain joins TRBV5-1 to TRBJ2-3, with 9 bases lining up with TRBD2. The length of the CDR3 is 17 residues. Germline V CDR1 and CDR2: SGHRS, YFSETQ. The J segment lost 2 bases and the V segment lost 0 bases, leaving 7 bases of the junction unmatched. The CDR3 region is CASSLDPAGGYTDTQYF. In DNA, the CDR3 is TGCGCCAGCAGCTTGGATCCAGCGGGGGGCTACACAGATACGCAGTATTTT.

This clonotype was counted a few times. The V call is TRBV7-2, the J call TRBJ2-2; 8 bases line up with TRBD2. V gave up 2 bases and J gave up 7 bases; unmatched junction bases: 6. The CDR3 extends over 15 amino acids. Germline values: CDR1 SGHTA, CDR2 FQGNSA. Here the CDR3 reads CASSLQRGRFGELFF. The CDR3 DNA sequence: TGTGCCAGCAGCTTACAGCGGGGGAGGTTCGGGGAGCTGTTTTTT.

CDR3 bases: TGTGCCAGCAGCAAAGAAGGGAGGCCCGGGGAGCTGTTTTTT. It is translated as CASSKEGRPGELFF. The V call is TRBV21-1, the J call TRBJ2-2; the tabulated D call, TRBD2, remains unverified against the DNA. TRBV21-1 is a pseudogene. There are 14 residues in the CDR3.

The V call is TRBV20-1, the J call TRBJ2-3; 12 bases are shared with TRBD2. J lost 4 bases, V lost 6 bases, and 11 bases had no gene match. CDR1 DFQATT and CDR2 SNEGSKA come from the germline V gene (reference sequence). The CDR3 covers 16 residues. CDR3 loop: CSASPLAGGPADTQYF. As DNA, the CDR3 is TGCAGTGCGTCCCCCCTAGCGGGGGGGCCGGCAGATACGCAGTATTTT.

The chain combines TRBV15 with TRBJ2-7; D may be TRBD2 (6 bases). CDR1 and CDR2 from the germline V gene are LNHNV and YYDKDF (reference sequence). Trimming left V 3 bases short and J 5 bases short, with 20 bases between. The CDR3 loop spans 16 amino acids. The CDR3 loop reads CATSRTRLRGWDEQYF. In nucleotides, the CDR3 is TGTGCCACCAGCAGGACTAGGCTCCGGGGGTGGGACGAGCAGTACTTC.

This clonotype turned up a few times. The CDR3 DNA follows: TGTGCCAGCAGCCAAGATCCCCAGGCGGATGGCTACACCTTC. Protein: CASSQDPQADGYTF. This chain connects TRBV4-2 to TRBJ1-2; D gene uncertain. Germline values: CDR1 LGHNA, CDR2 YNFKEQ. This CDR3 comprises 14 residues. Trimming cost V 0 bases and J 6 bases, with 11 bases left between them.

The table lists this clonotype with a few counts. V usage is TRBV7-2 and J usage is TRBJ1-6; D is possibly TRBD1 (5 bases). V was clipped by 4 bases and J by 9 bases, with 13 bases between them. Germline V lookup: CDR1 SGHTA, CDR2 FQGNSA. The CDR3 is 14 residues long. CDR3 protein: CASSSGRRTSPLHF. The CDR3 DNA reads TGTGCCAGCAGCTCGGGACGACGGACTTCACCCCTCCACTTT.

This clonotype was seen a few times. This chain uses TRBV18 with TRBJ2-2, with TRBD2 identical over 9 bases. CDR3 size: 16 residues. V was clipped by 5 bases and J by 4 bases; unmatched bases: 8. Germline CDR1 and CDR2: KGHSH and LQKENI. The DNA of the CDR3 is TGTGCCAGCTCATACCAAGGGACTAGCAGCACCGGGGAGCTGTTTTTT. Translation gives CASSYQGTSSTGELFF.

This chain joins TRBV12-3 or TRBV12-4 and TRBJ1-5; D remains ambiguous. This CDR3 spans 15 amino acids. With 7 bases removed from V and 2 bases from J, the gap between germline ends came to 15 bases. CDR3 region: CASTQSPLGNQPQHF. The CDR3 bases are TGTGCCAGCACCCAGAGTCCCCTCGGCAATCAGCCCCAGCATTTT.

V gene TRBV15 combines with J gene TRBJ2-7; D remains unclear. The CDR3 extends over 14 amino acids. V was pared by 2 bases and J by 2 bases, with 10 bases between. Per germline, CDR1 LNHNV and CDR2 YYDKDF (reference sequence). This CDR3 is CATSRLDVTYEQYF. The CDR3 coding sequence is TGTGCCACCAGCAGACTGGACGTAACCTACGAGCAGTACTTC.

Many counts were recorded for this clonotype. The chain joins TRBV12-3 or TRBV12-4 to TRBJ2-1; D call uncertain. Deletions cut 0 bases from V and 7 bases from J, with 7 bases between. CDR3 length equals 13 residues. CDR3 bases: TGTGCCAGCAGTTTAGCGCAGTTGAATGAGCAGTTCTTC. Protein sequence: CASSLAQLNEQFF.

This clonotype was seen many times. The chain combines TRBV20-1 with TRBJ2-2; D is undetermined. V was trimmed by 6 bases and J by 0 bases, leaving 14 bases between them. The CDR3 has 15 residues. Germline loops: CDR1 DFQATT, CDR2 SNEGSKA (reference sequence). CDR3 DNA: TGCAGTGCCCCTGATGTAGGGCCGAACACCGGGGAGCTGTTTTTT. Translation gives CSAPDVGPNTGELFF.

V gene TRBV19 combines with J gene TRBJ2-2; either TRBD1 or TRBD2 may supply D (5 bases each). From germline, CDR1 is LNHDA and CDR2 SQIVND (reference sequence). There are 14 residues in the CDR3. Trimming left V 6 bases short and J 6 bases short, with 14 bases between. The CDR3 is CASRPGPGAGELFF. In DNA, the CDR3 is TGTGCCAGTAGGCCGGGACCCGGGGCCGGGGAGCTGTTTTTT. The full variable domain, rest sourced from reference TRBV19 and TRBJ2-2, is DGGITQSPKYLFRKEGQNVTLSCEQNLNHDAMYWYRQDPGQGLRLIYYSQIVNDFQKGDIAEGYSVSREKKESFPLTVTSAQKNPTAFYLCASRPGPGAGELFFGEGSRLTVL.

The table lists this clonotype with a few counts. The CDR3, as DNA: TGTGCTAGTGGTTTGGGCCAGGGAAGGACCGGGGAGCTGTTTTTT. Protein: CASGLGQGRTGELFF. This chain links TRBV12-5 with TRBJ2-2; a possible D gene is TRBD1 (5 bases). The CDR3 totals 15 residues. Looked up from germline, CDR1 is LGHNT and CDR2 is FRNRAP. Trimming left V 1 base short and J 5 bases short, with 11 bases between.

The chain is built from TRBV12-3 or TRBV12-4 and TRBJ2-5; D gene ambiguous. CDR3 length: 12 amino acids. V was cut by 2 bases and J by 5 bases, with 6 bases left in between. The CDR3 DNA follows: TGTGCCAGCAGTTTACGGTGGGAGACCCAGTACTTC. Its protein is CASSLRWETQYF.

The rearrangement links TRBV20-1 to TRBJ2-1, with 8 bases lining up with TRBD2. The CDR3 runs 15 residues. V dropped 0 bases and J dropped 9; count of bases not matched to a gene: 10. CDR1 is DFQATT, CDR2 SNEGSKA, per germline (reference sequence). CDR3 amino acids: CSARDPRGGRGEQFF. The CDR3 DNA reads as TGCAGTGCTAGAGATCCCCGGGGGGGCCGCGGTGAGCAGTTCTTC.

This clonotype came up a few times. V and J are TRBV7-9 and TRBJ2-7; perhaps D is TRBD1 or TRBD2 (6 bases each). Germline lookup yields CDR1 SEHNR and CDR2 FQNEAQ (reference sequence). Trimming shortened V by 1 base and J by 2 bases, and 12 bases separated the two germline ends. The CDR3 loop spans 15 amino acids. This CDR3 reads CASSLEVGGTYEQYV. CDR3 in DNA: TGTGCCAGCAGCTTAGAGGTGGGGGGCACCTACGAGCAGTACGTC.

The table lists this clonotype with a few counts. V usage is TRBV28 and J usage is TRBJ2-7; TRBD1 agrees at 7 bases. Losses at the gene ends were 10 bases for V and 0 bases for J; bases not matched to a gene: 6. The germline V gene encodes CDR1 MDHEN and CDR2 SYDVKM. The CDR3 consists of 13 residues. CDR3 region: CATSDRDSYEQYV. The CDR3 nucleotides read TGTGCCACTTCTGACAGGGACTCCTACGAGCAGTACGTC.

The chain uses TRBV6-5 and TRBJ2-5, with D unclear. Trimming removed 2 bases at V and 7 bases at J, with 11 bases between. Germline V gene lookup returns CDR1 MNHEY and CDR2 SVGAGI. CDR3 length: 13 residues. CDR3 residues: CASSYVGFGTQYF. Here the CDR3 DNA reads TGTGCCAGCAGTTACGTGGGTTTCGGGACCCAGTACTTC.

This clonotype has ten or more counts. This sequence joins TRBV20-1 and TRBJ2-4, with unresolved D. V was trimmed by 5 bases and J by 1 base, leaving 9 bases between them. The germline V gene encodes CDR1 DFQATT and CDR2 SNEGSKA (reference sequence). This CDR3 has 13 amino acids. The CDR3 nucleotides are TGCAGTGCTCCTTCCCTGGCCAAAAACATTCAGTACTTC. Translating it yields CSAPSLAKNIQYF.